This section outlines one TCR beta chain sequence together with its context. Some clones are missing from TCRdb's copy, which holds only in-frame ones; the method was immunoSEQ multiplex PCR. The data contain 63,000 or so clones, roughly 86% of them singletons. Germline V lookup: CDR1 LNHDA, CDR2 SQIVND (reference sequence). V gave up 3 bases and J gave up 0 bases, with 9 bases separating them. The CDR3 runs to 15 residues. The sample originates from a study of blood T cell repertoires in COVID-19. Overall study: Sample material is recorded as cDNA or gDNA derived from T cells, B-cell-depleted T cells, or PBMCs.

Sequenced: peripheral blood. The clonotype comes from a man between 65 and 85 years old with active COVID-19. The J gene is TRBJ2-1, the V gene TRBV19, with D possibly TRBD2 on 5 matching bases. The DNA of the CDR3 is TGTGCCAGTAGTATCGGGGTGGGCTCCTACAATGAGCAGTTCTTC. Its translation is CASSIGVGSYNEQFF.